The rows below give T cell receptor beta chains drawn from one sample of a study of immune heterogeneity within non-small cell lung tumors. From the multiplex PCR reads, TCRdb called clonotypes with MiXCR, one entry per CDR3 protein. The repertoire consists of 3,500 to 5,500 distinct CDR3 sequences, with 20% to 25% occurring once and the leading ten covering roughly 8.3%. Sequencing was performed on lung tumor tissue. The receptors derive from a man aged 65 to 85 with non-small cell lung cancer. The conserved cysteine and the conserved F or W are not part of the CDR3 here.

>TRBJ2-7|TRBV20-1
SAQDRGDIYEQY
>TRBJ2-3|TRBV18
ASSPPTSGSGTQY
>TRBJ2-7|TRBV20-1
SARGTGDSYEQY
>TRBJ1-6|TRBV12-3/TRBV12-4
ASSLGSGGRSPLH
>TRBJ1-3|TRBV19
ASSMGQRGNTIY
>TRBJ2-3|TRBV14
ASSLTGTDTQY
>TRBJ1-1|TRBV6-9
ASSYQQDLGAEAF
>TRBJ1-5|TRBV12-3/TRBV12-4
ASSLGIYSNQPQH
>TRBJ2-3|TRBV5-6
ASSRKGLAGATDTQY
>TRBJ2-4|TRBV30
AWGIGTGENIQY
>TRBJ2-7|TRBV19
VSSRSGRGFYEQY
>TRBJ1-1|TRBV13
ASSPRTEAF
>TRBJ2-7|TRBV3-1
ASSQNPTGSHEQY
>TRBJ2-3|TRBV20-1
SASTGSGADTQY
>TRBJ1-1|TRBV13
ASSPRGGRFDTEAF
>TRBJ1-6|TRBV19
ASSIGTGSYNSPLH
>TRBJ2-2|TRBV7-9
ASSPYDGELF
>TRBJ2-5|TRBV20-1
SARPGALGTQY
>TRBJ1-4|TRBV5-6
ASSRPGTGLGKLF
>TRBJ2-7|TRBV7-2
VSSLKSGVEQY
>TRBJ2-2|TRBV27
ASTTSGMVSGELF
>TRBJ1-2|TRBV30
AWSGSNYGYT
>TRBJ1-6|TRBV11-2
ASRKGGQLFNSPLH